The present entry profiles one T cell receptor beta chain with its context. This clonotype was seen a handful of times. Its antigen is still unknown. Base qualities are not at hand, and no much larger clone is one base apart. In the ophthalmopathy patients, disease was moderately to severely active, with a Clinical Activity Score of 3 or more, a NOSPECS grade of 4 or more, and a duration of less than 3 months. The study excluded patients with uncontrolled infections, other autoimmune diseases, pregnancy or lactation. Diagnoses were established on the basis of clinical symptoms, serum thyroxine and TRAb, thyroid ultrasound, and orbital computed tomography. Ficoll-Paque density gradient centrifugation was used to isolate PBMCs from about 10 ml of fresh peripheral blood. Total RNA was extracted using Trizol reagent, and RNA quality was assessed on an Agilent 2100 Bioanalyzer. This specimen comes from a study of T cells in Graves' hyperthyroidism and ophthalmopathy (dated by TCRdb to between 2018 and 2021). General notes on the study: Peripheral blood samples were taken at the time of initial diagnosis, prior to any treatment. A discovery cohort of roughly 100 patients, roughly 45 with Graves' ophthalmopathy and 57 with stable Graves' hyperthyroidism, was used to find distinguishing TCR V-J signatures. Whether ophthalmopathy could be predicted prospectively was tested in an independent validation cohort made up of under 20 hyperthyroidism patients plus 17 patients who later progressed to ophthalmopathy. The approximately 100 discovery patients were randomly divided into training and test sets at a 7:3 ratio. In addition, the study compared T-cell repertoires in thyroid tissue and in blood from over 5 Graves' hyperthyroidism patients. After sampling, hyperthyroidism patients received methimazole starting at 30 mg daily, and ophthalmopathy patients received high-dose intravenous methylprednisolone. TCR Vbeta CDR3 sequencing of around 130 peripheral blood samples (fewer than 45 ophthalmopathy, some 75 hyperthyroidism and some 17 progressor patients) is reported in the paper. Broader findings and caveats from the paper: A 13 V-J signature model separated ophthalmopathy from stable hyperthyroidism, with over 85% sensitivity and about 81% specificity in cross-validation and 80%/75% in testing. No statistical method was used to fix the sample size in advance, and group allocation was not hidden from the investigators. In validation, progression to ophthalmopathy was predicted by the model with roughly 71% sensitivity and roughly 76% specificity, a median of approximately 6.5 months before onset. Blood samples also contained most of the expanded thyroid clonotypes (frequency above 0.001), which suggests that blood repertoires may reflect thyroid immune responses.

Amplification of TCR beta CDR3 regions was carried out from RNA transcripts. A first-round RT-PCR of the TCR CDR3 used the HTBI primer set with the Qiagen OneStep RT-PCR kit. A second multiplex PCR round built the libraries, followed by size selection and purification. Paired-end sequencing of the libraries was performed with 100 bp reads on an Illumina HiSeq2000. As for the original processing: SOAPnuke was used to process the raw data, with reads discarded if the reads contained adapters or uncalled bases, had a mean Phred below 15, or lacked an exact constant-primer or identifier match. COPE v1.2.5 was used to merge high-quality paired reads, and clonotypes were defined as unique nucleotide sequences. MiTCR v1.1 was used to align clonotypes to the IMGT TRBV, TRBD and TRBJ reference segments. The analysis included only V-J combinations with a frequency above 0.0001, which together covered 99% to 99.2% of the repertoires. The TCS score was defined as the ratio of F50 (clonal expansion) to E x V (chaos), calculated using BLOSUM62-based TCRdist between CDR3 peptides within each V-J. Welch's t-statistics and random forest reduced fewer than 550 V-J features to 10 to 15, which were used in a naive Bayes classifier (R e1071). TCRdb reprocessed the public reads (quality trimming at Q25 with fastp, clone calling with MiXCR) and kept in-frame beta chains. Rows with a matching CDR3 protein are joined into one entry that keeps the most common DNA and genes. Clone size and V and J calls follow TCRdb, not the original study. The sample profile shows approximately 520,000 distinct CDR3 sequences; around a quarter of them were found once. The leading ten clones occupy approximately 10% of the sample.

V sheds 1 base and J sheds 2 bases, leaving 8 bases between their ends. The CDR3 measures 14 amino acids from cysteine to phenylalanine. Only CDR3 DNA remains: 42 bases, in frame from the first base. CDR1 and CDR2 were assigned from the germline V gene as SNHLY and FYNNEI. The chain was built from TRBV2 and TRBJ1-2, and the D gene may be TRBD1, 5 bases matching. The clonotype comes from a young woman with Graves' ophthalmopathy. Sequencing was performed on blood. The base sequence is TGTGCCAGCAGTGAAGGATACAGGAACTATGGCTACACCTTC. The translation is CASSEGYRNYGYTF.